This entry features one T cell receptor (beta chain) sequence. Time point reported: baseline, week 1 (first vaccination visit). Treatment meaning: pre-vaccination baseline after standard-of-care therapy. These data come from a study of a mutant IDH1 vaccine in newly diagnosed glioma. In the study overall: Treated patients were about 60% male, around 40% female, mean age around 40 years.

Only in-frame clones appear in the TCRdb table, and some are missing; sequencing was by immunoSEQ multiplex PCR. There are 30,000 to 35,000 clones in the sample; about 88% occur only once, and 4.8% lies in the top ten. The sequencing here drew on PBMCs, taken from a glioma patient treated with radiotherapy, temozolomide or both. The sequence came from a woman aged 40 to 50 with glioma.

CDR3 in amino acids: CASSLLDSDSNQPQHF. Here the CDR3 DNA reads TGTGCCAGCAGTTTATTGGACAGTGATAGCAATCAGCCCCAGCATTTT. This chain connects TRBV27 to TRBJ1-5; the D gene is possibly TRBD1 (6 bases). The CDR3 extends over 16 amino acids. Germline CDR1 MNHEY, CDR2 SMNVEV (reference sequence). The V end lost 1 base, the J end lost 0 bases, and 10 bases lay between the germline ends.